This T cell receptor beta chain was identified during a study of blood T cell repertoires in COVID-19. At the level of the study: PBMCs, B-cell-depleted T cells, or T cells were the source of the cDNA or gDNA that made up the material.

Germline V CDR1 and CDR2: SGDLS, YYNGEE. V lost 2 bases to trimming and J lost 5 bases, with 13 bases between them. CDR3 size: 14 residues. Profiling relied on immunoSEQ multiplex PCR, and the TCRdb table lists in-frame clones only, not all of them. Seen here are about 260,000 clones, roughly four fifths observed once, and the top ten hold under 5%. The material sequenced was PBMCs or T cells enriched from blood (not recorded which). The receptor was derived from a man aged 25 to 40 with acute COVID-19. The rearrangement uses TRBV9 and TRBJ1-1, with D perhaps TRBD1 (5 bases). DNA of the CDR3: TGTGCCAGCAGCGTTGGGGCGGAGGGAACTGAAGCTTTCTTT. Residues: CASSVGAEGTEAFF.